These 21 T cell receptor beta chains originate from one sample sequenced in a study of blood T cell repertoires in COVID-19. Measured with immunoSEQ multiplex PCR; TCRdb has only the in-frame clones, and not every one. The sample lists about 300,000 clones, under 90% occurring once. The sequenced material came from PBMCs or T cells enriched from blood (not recorded which). The receptors originated from a woman aged 45-59 years who had been exposed to COVID-19.

The chain couples TRBV28 to TRBJ1-2, with 7 positions matching TRBD1. Trimming took 5 bases from V and 7 from J; bases not matched to a gene: 10. This CDR3 is 14 amino acids long. Looked up from germline, CDR1 is MDHEN and CDR2 is SYDVKM. Here the CDR3 reads CASSPPHQGGGYTF. Written as DNA, the CDR3 is TGTGCCAGCAGTCCCCCACACCAGGGGGGTGGCTACACCTTC.

The chain has TRBV4-1 and TRBJ1-2, with D maybe TRBD1 (6 bases). Between the trimmed V and J ends, which lost 5 bases and 4 bases, there was a span of 17 bases. Germline V gene sequence: CDR1 MGHRA, CDR2 YSYEKL. The CDR3 has 15 amino acids. CDR3 region: CASSLLGQPIYGYTF. CDR3 bases: TGCGCCAGCAGCTTACTAGGACAGCCTATCTATGGCTACACCTTC.

The rearrangement links TRBV19 to TRBJ1-6; TRBD1 might be the D (6 bases). CDR3 length: 14 residues. The ends were cut back, 10 bases at V and 5 bases at J, with 15 bases in the middle. From germline, CDR1 is LNHDA and CDR2 SQIVND (reference sequence). The CDR3 DNA is TGTGCCACCAGGGGCACAGCAGATAATTCACCCCTCCACTTT. The encoded protein is CATRGTADNSPLHF.

This clone was detected a few times. This chain links TRBV27 with TRBJ2-1; no clear D. Germline V gives CDR1 MNHEY, CDR2 SMNVEV (reference sequence). V lost 5 bases and J 2 bases, leaving 4 bases between the germline ends. This CDR3 spans 12 amino acids. The CDR3: CASSPAYNEQFF. CDR3 sequence (DNA): TGTGCCAGCAGTCCCGCCTACAATGAGCAGTTCTTC.

The rearrangement links TRBV7-2 to TRBJ2-7; weak D call: TRBD1 (5 bases). Trimming removed 5 bases at V and 1 base at J, with 12 bases between. Germline V gene sequence: CDR1 SGHTA, CDR2 FQGNSA. This CDR3 comprises 14 residues. The CDR3 region is CASSPIQGSYEQYF. CDR3 sequence (DNA): TGTGCCAGCAGCCCCATTCAGGGATCCTACGAGCAGTACTTC.

The genes are TRBV7-2 and TRBJ1-4; 9 positions agree with TRBD1. The germline gives CDR1 SGHTA, CDR2 FQGNSA. The CDR3 totals 16 residues. The V segment lost 5 bases and the J segment 8 bases; nucleotides outside the gene matches: 12. The CDR3 region is CASSLWGTGSLEKLFF. CDR3 in DNA: TGTGCCAGCAGCCTCTGGGGGACAGGGAGTCTCGAAAAACTGTTTTTT.

The chain uses TRBV7-4 and TRBJ2-5, with D possibly matching TRBD1 (5 bases). Trimming left V 2 bases short and J 2 bases short, with 9 bases between. The length of the CDR3 is 14 residues. The germline V gene has CDR1 SGHVT and CDR2 SQSDAQ. In DNA, the CDR3 is TGTGCCAGCAGCTTATTCCAGGGACAAGAGACCCAGTACTTC. Translating it yields CASSLFQGQETQYF. The entire variable domain, with the rest obtained from reference TRBV7-4 and TRBJ2-5, is as follows: GAGVSQSPRYKVAKRGRDVALRCDSISGHVTLYWYRQTLGQGSEVLTYSQSDAQRDKSGRPSGRFSAERPERSVSTLKIQRTEQGDSAVYLCASSLFQGQETQYFGPGTRLLVL.

The V gene is TRBV7-8, the J gene TRBJ1-5; D gene ambiguous. Germline-derived CDR1 and CDR2 are SGHVS and FQNEAQ. This CDR3 comprises 13 residues. The V gene lost 5 bases and the J gene lost 4 bases, with 9 bases spanning the gap. CDR3 nucleotide sequence: TGTGCCAGCAGCGGGAGGGAGAATCAGCCCCAGCATTTT. Its protein product is CASSGRENQPQHF.

V usage is TRBV7-9 and J usage is TRBJ2-2, with a tentative D call TRBD2 (6 bases). This CDR3 is 15 amino acids long. Trimming shortened V by 6 bases and J by 4 bases, and 15 bases separated the two germline ends. Germline values: CDR1 SEHNR, CDR2 FQNEAQ (reference sequence). The CDR3 is CASSPMGGLTGELFF. The CDR3, as DNA: TGTGCCAGCAGTCCAATGGGGGGTCTCACCGGGGAGCTGTTTTTT.

The chain employs TRBV6-4 and TRBJ2-2; 7 nucleotides match TRBD2. Germline-derived CDR1 and CDR2 are MRHNA and SNTAGT. The CDR3 consists of 15 residues. V shed 8 bases and J 0 bases; nucleotides not matched to a gene: 6. CDR3 loop: CASLGGVANTGELFF. The CDR3 nucleotides read TGTGCCAGCCTTGGGGGGGTGGCGAACACCGGGGAGCTGTTTTTT.

This chain uses TRBV7-2 with TRBJ2-1; 7 bases fit TRBD2. Trimming removed 5 bases from V and 9 bases from J; junction bases left unmatched: 13. The germline V gene encodes CDR1 SGHTA and CDR2 FQGNSA. The CDR3 is 15 amino acids. The CDR3 region has the DNA TGTGCCAGCAGCCTCGGGGGGACCGGGGGGACTGAGCAGTTCTTC. Its protein is CASSLGGTGGTEQFF.

This clone was picked up a small number of times. The rearrangement uses TRBV5-4 and TRBJ1-6; D not resolved. V lost 3 bases, J lost 0 bases, and 10 bases lay in between. CDR3 length equals 16 residues. The germline V gene encodes CDR1 SGHNT and CDR2 YYREEE (reference sequence). The CDR3 DNA is TGTGCCAGCAGCTCGGCGGAGGTCTCCTATAATTCACCCCTCCACTTT. Its protein is CASSSAEVSYNSPLHF.

The J gene is TRBJ2-1, the V gene TRBV30, with 13 bases fitting TRBD2. The CDR3 runs 15 residues. V lost 2 bases, J lost 8 bases, and 6 bases stayed unmatched. Per germline, CDR1 GTSNPN and CDR2 SVGIG (reference sequence). The CDR3 coding sequence is TGTGCCTGGAGTTCGACTAGCGGGGGGCCCGATGAGCAGTTCTTC. Amino acid sequence: CAWSSTSGGPDEQFF.

The chain combines TRBV19 with TRBJ1-6; possibly TRBD1 for D (6 bases). There are 15 residues in the CDR3. Trimming cost V 4 bases and J 5 bases, with 12 bases left between them. Germline V gene sequence: CDR1 LNHDA, CDR2 SQIVND (reference sequence). The CDR3 spells CASSTRQENNSPLHF. The CDR3 nucleotides are TGTGCCAGTAGTACGCGACAGGAAAATAATTCACCCCTCCACTTT.

This rearrangement joins TRBV28 to TRBJ1-5; maybe TRBD1 (6 bases). The CDR3 is 14 residues long. Germline V gene lookup returns CDR1 MDHEN and CDR2 SYDVKM. Trimming cost V 5 bases and J 2 bases, with 10 bases left between them. The CDR3 region has the DNA TGTGCCAGCAGTCACCGGACAGGCAATCAGCCCCAGCATTTT. Amino acid sequence: CASSHRTGNQPQHF.

The V gene is TRBV29-1, the J gene TRBJ2-1; D is uncertain. The length of the CDR3 is 15 residues. CDR1 SQVTM and CDR2 ANQGSEA come from the germline V gene. V was clipped by 7 bases and J by 6 bases, with 22 bases between them. CDR3: CSANPGAGWVNEQFF. CDR3 bases: TGCAGCGCCAACCCAGGTGCTGGATGGGTCAATGAGCAGTTCTTC.

This clone was recorded only once. This chain links TRBV30 with TRBJ2-5; the match to TRBD1 covers 7 bases. The germline gives CDR1 GTSNPN, CDR2 SVGIG (reference sequence). The trim removed 0 bases at V and 4 bases at J, leaving 8 bases unmatched. CDR3 length: 15 residues. CDR3 region: CAWSVPTGFRETQYF. Written as DNA, the CDR3 is TGTGCCTGGAGTGTCCCGACAGGGTTCCGAGAGACCCAGTACTTC.

The chain has TRBV29-1 and TRBJ2-3, with D maybe TRBD2 (7 bases). CDR3 length: 12 residues. Trimming removed 7 bases at V and 3 bases at J, with 11 bases between. Germline assignment: CDR1 SQVTM and CDR2 ANQGSEA. The CDR3 DNA reads as TGCAGCGGCGGGGGCAATACAGATACGCAGTATTTT. Residues: CSGGGNTDTQYF.

The count of this clone is one. The V call is TRBV6-1, the J call TRBJ2-1; D remains unclear. The V gene's germline CDR1 is MNHNS and CDR2 SASEGT. The CDR3 is 16 residues long. The V end lost 2 bases, the J end lost 0 bases, and 11 bases lay between the germline ends. CDR3 DNA sequence: TGTGCCAGCAGTGAATTTAAAGGAGCCTCCTACAATGAGCAGTTCTTC. Its protein product is CASSEFKGASYNEQFF.

The rearrangement uses TRBV12-3 or TRBV12-4 and TRBJ1-2, with D unresolved. This CDR3 spans 13 amino acids. V was cut by 8 bases and J by 2 bases, with 12 bases left in between. DNA for the CDR3: TGTGCCAGCTCCAGAACAGTCAACTATGGCTACACCTTC. Encoded protein: CASSRTVNYGYTF.

V and J are TRBV19 and TRBJ2-3; D is unclear. V lost 9 bases, J lost 0 bases, and 10 bases lay in between. The CDR3 length is 13 residues. Germline lookup yields CDR1 LNHDA and CDR2 SQIVND (reference sequence). The CDR3 region has the DNA TGTGCCAGCCGCGTTATGAGCACAGATACGCAGTATTTT. Translation: CASRVMSTDTQYF. The variable domain in full, completed from reference TRBV19 and TRBJ2-3, reads DGGITQSPKYLFRKEGQNVTLSCEQNLNHDAMYWYRQDPGQGLRLIYYSQIVNDFQKGDIAEGYSVSREKKESFPLTVTSAQKNPTAFYLCASRVMSTDTQYFGPGTRLTVL.